These 4 T cell receptor beta chains came from one sample sequenced in a study of CD8 T cells in ankylosing spondylitis. TCRdb independently ran MiXCR on the 5' RACE reads; one entry per CDR3 protein. The sample has 250,000 or so distinct CDR3 sequences, about 18% seen once. Material for sequencing was blood, either unsorted or a sorted T cell fraction (not recorded which). The receptors derive from a male donor with ankylosing spondylitis or in good health (not recorded which).

In this sample, this clonotype turned up a few times. The J gene is TRBJ2-3, the V gene TRBV20-1; possibly TRBD1 for D (6 bases). Germline CDR1 DFQATT, CDR2 SNEGSKA (reference sequence). CDR3 length: 14 residues. V dropped 1 base and J dropped 0 bases, with 8 bases sitting between them. The CDR3 nucleotides read TGCAGTGCTAGAGCAGGGGCTAGCACAGATACGCAGTATTTT. Translating gives CSARAGASTDTQYF.

This clonotype was seen more than once but under ten times. The chain carries TRBV28 and TRBJ2-2; D is unclear. The V end lost 5 bases, the J end lost 7 bases, and 20 bases lay between the germline ends. From germline, CDR1 is MDHEN and CDR2 SYDVKM. This CDR3 region has 16 residues. As DNA, the CDR3 is TGTGCCAGCAGTACGCCAGTTATCACTCGTGGCGGGGAGCTGTTTTTT. This sequence encodes CASSTPVITRGGELFF.

This CDR3 is CASSPDRGQVYGYTF. CDR3 sequence (DNA): TGTGCCAGCAGCCCGGACAGGGGGCAGGTCTATGGCTACACCTTC. The rearrangement links TRBV7-9 to TRBJ1-2; 11 bases are shared with TRBD1. Germline V gene data show CDR1 as SEHNR and CDR2 as FQNEAQ (reference sequence). The CDR3 length is 15 residues. Trimming at V came to 5 bases and at J to 4 bases, leaving 6 bases not matched to a gene.

This clonotype occurred a few times. This sequence joins TRBV27 and TRBJ2-7; 8 positions match TRBD2. Germline values: CDR1 MNHEY, CDR2 SMNVEV (reference sequence). The CDR3 runs 12 residues. With V trimmed by 6 bases and J by 5 bases, 3 bases remained unmatched. CDR3 nucleotides: TGTGCCAGCAGAGCGGGAGACCACGAGCAGTACTTC. This translates into CASRAGDHEQYF.